This passage covers 10 T cell receptor beta chains from one sample sequenced in a study of long-term antiretroviral therapy in people with HIV. Survey level was the resolution at which the v3.0 immunoSEQ assay ran. The protocol was immunoSEQ multiplex PCR, while the TCRdb copy is restricted to in-frame clones and leaves out a portion. The sample has about 30,000 clones; approximately 80% are singletons. This specimen was unsorted PBMCs, taken 3 years after starting antiretroviral therapy. These receptors all stem from a man aged 35 to 55 with HIV.

The chain has TRBV5-8 and TRBJ1-5; D perhaps matches TRBD1 (6 bases). In germline, CDR1 is SGHTS, CDR2 YDEGEE. The V and J ends lost 4 bases and 0 bases respectively, with 14 bases between them. The CDR3 totals 16 residues. CDR3 loop: CASSVYREISNQPQHF. CDR3 coding DNA: TGTGCCAGCAGCGTATACAGGGAGATTAGCAATCAGCCCCAGCATTTT.

CDR3 amino acids: CASSLEADSYEQYF. CDR3 coding DNA: TGTGCCAGCAGCTTGGAGGCGGACTCCTACGAGCAGTACTTC. J is TRBJ2-7 and V is TRBV5-8, with D unclear. V shed 0 bases and J shed 0 bases, with 7 bases lying between them. The CDR3 extends over 14 amino acids. The germline V gene has CDR1 SGHTS and CDR2 YDEGEE.

This clone has only a few counts. Relative to the germline gene, one junction end is altered; a read error may explain this. The J gene is TRBJ2-2, the V gene TRBV7-7; no definite D call. The CDR3 is made up of 13 amino acids. The germline V gene has CDR1 SSHAT and CDR2 FNYEAQ (reference sequence). Here the CDR3 reads CASSLGDTGELFF. Here the CDR3 DNA reads TGTGCTAGCAGCTTAGGTGACACCGGGGAGCTGTTTTTT.

The chain recombines TRBV18 with TRBJ2-5; 9 bases agree with TRBD2. Germline trimming cut 3 bases from V and 5 bases from J; bases unmatched to any gene: 10. This CDR3 has 16 residues. Germline assignment: CDR1 KGHSH and CDR2 LQKENI. This CDR3 is CASSPAGTSILETQYF. DNA of the CDR3: TGTGCCAGCTCACCCGCCGGGACTAGCATTTTGGAGACCCAGTACTTC.

This chain's CDR3 is CASSDDRARVYNEQFF. CDR3 coding DNA: TGTGCCAGCAGCGACGACCGGGCCCGCGTCTACAATGAGCAGTTCTTC. The chain is built from TRBV13 and TRBJ2-1, with D unresolved. V shed 5 bases and J shed 3 bases, with 17 bases lying between them. Germline loops: CDR1 PRHDT, CDR2 FYEKMQ (reference sequence). CDR3 length: 16 amino acids.

Regarding this clone: A read error may produce the germline difference seen at one junction end. J is TRBJ2-1 and V is TRBV11-2; D possibly uses TRBD1 or TRBD2 (5 bases each). Per germline, CDR1 SGHAT and CDR2 FQNNGV. This CDR3 region has 13 residues. The CDR3 protein is CASSLDQGTEQFF. CDR3 sequence (DNA): TGTGCCAGCAGCCTAGACCAAGGGACCGAGCAGTTCTTC.

In nucleotides, the CDR3 is TGTGCCAGCAGATGGATTGAAGACACTGAAGCTTTCTTT. Residues: CASRWIEDTEAFF. The chain has TRBV2 and TRBJ1-1, with D hard to call. Looked up from germline, CDR1 is SNHLY and CDR2 is FYNNEI. This CDR3 is built from 13 residues. Trimming pared 6 bases from V and 3 bases from J, leaving 11 bases between.

V usage is TRBV5-6 and J usage is TRBJ2-6; D gene ambiguous. CDR3 length equals 16 residues. Germline V gene sequence: CDR1 SGHDT, CDR2 YYEEEE. V gave up 0 bases and J gave up 0 bases, with 7 bases separating them. The CDR3 DNA reads TGTGCCAGCAGCTTGGCCCAGCCCTCTGGGGCCAACGTCCTGACTTTC. This translates into CASSLAQPSGANVLTF.

The chain employs TRBV10-1 and TRBJ2-5; the D gene is possibly TRBD1 (5 bases). Germline values: CDR1 WNHNN, CDR2 SYGVQD (reference sequence). V was shortened by 7 bases and J by 3 bases, with 9 bases between the two germline ends. The CDR3 extends over 12 amino acids. The CDR3 sequence: CASTLTEETQYF. CDR3 DNA: TGCGCCAGCACCTTGACAGAAGAGACCCAGTACTTC.

The rearrangement joins TRBV21-1 to TRBJ2-2; TRBD2, the table's D call, was not compared with the DNA. TRBV21-1 is classified as a pseudogene. This CDR3 contains 15 residues. The CDR3 here is CASIQTGQNTGELFF. In DNA form, the CDR3 reads TGTGCCAGCATTCAGACTGGCCAGAACACCGGGGAGCTGTTTTTT.